This T cell receptor (beta chain) derives from a study of T cells in Graves' hyperthyroidism and ophthalmopathy. Comment on this clonotype: Its antigen is as yet unknown.

Amplification yielded TCR beta CDR3 regions, with RNA transcripts as the source. The HTBI set primed first-round TCR CDR3 RT-PCR. TCRdb fed the multiplex PCR reads into MiXCR, producing one record per CDR3 protein. This sample yields around 580,000 distinct CDR3 sequences, of which roughly 50% are seen a single time; around 7.7% belongs to the top ten. The study defined stable Graves' hyperthyroidism as no ophthalmopathy progression within 18 months. Hyperthyroidism had been newly diagnosed in patients aged 18 to 65, and its duration was under 2 months. The CDR3 runs to 14 residues. V shed 1 base and J shed 7 bases, with 14 bases lying between them. The germline CDR1 and CDR2 sequences are MGHRA and YSYEKL. The study's findings and limits: Among thyroid clonotypes expanded above 0.001, most also appeared in blood.

The V call is TRBV4-1, the J call TRBJ2-7, with a possible D match to TRBD1 (5 bases). The receptor comes from a young woman with Graves' hyperthyroidism. Sequencing was done on a sample of peripheral blood or thyroid tissue (not recorded which). The DNA of the CDR3 is TGCGCCAGCAGCCAAGGACAGAACACCGGGGAGCAGTACTTC. Its translation is CASSQGQNTGEQYF.